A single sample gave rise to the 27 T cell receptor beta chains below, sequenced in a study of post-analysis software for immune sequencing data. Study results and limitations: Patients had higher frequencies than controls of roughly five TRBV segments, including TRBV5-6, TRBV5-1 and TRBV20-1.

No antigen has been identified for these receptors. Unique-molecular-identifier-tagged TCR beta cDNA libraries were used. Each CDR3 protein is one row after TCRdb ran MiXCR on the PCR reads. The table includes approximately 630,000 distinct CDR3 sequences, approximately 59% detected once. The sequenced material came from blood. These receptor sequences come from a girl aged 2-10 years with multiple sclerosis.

The CDR3 bases are TGTGCCAGCAGTGAATATAACGGCCAGGGTGGACACAATGAGCAGTTCTTC. Translating it yields CASSEYNGQGGHNEQFF. The V gene is TRBV25-1, the J gene TRBJ2-1, with D maybe TRBD1 (5 bases). This CDR3 spans 17 amino acids. V dropped 0 bases and J dropped 5 bases, with 17 bases sitting between them. Looked up from germline, CDR1 is MGHDK and CDR2 is SYGVNS.

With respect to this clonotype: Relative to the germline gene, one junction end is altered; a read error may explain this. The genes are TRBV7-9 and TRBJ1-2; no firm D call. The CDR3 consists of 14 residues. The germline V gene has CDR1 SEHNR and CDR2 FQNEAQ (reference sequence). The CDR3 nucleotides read TGTGCCAGCAGCTTAGGGCGGGATCCCTATGGCTGCACCTTC. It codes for CASSLGRDPYGCTF. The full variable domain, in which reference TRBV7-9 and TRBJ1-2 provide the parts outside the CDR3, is DTGVSQNPRHKITKRGQNVTFRCDPISEHNRLYWYRQTLGQGPEFLTYFQNEAQLEKSRLLSDRFSAERPKGSFSTLEIQRTEQGDSAMYLCASSLGRDPYGCTFGSGTRLTVV.

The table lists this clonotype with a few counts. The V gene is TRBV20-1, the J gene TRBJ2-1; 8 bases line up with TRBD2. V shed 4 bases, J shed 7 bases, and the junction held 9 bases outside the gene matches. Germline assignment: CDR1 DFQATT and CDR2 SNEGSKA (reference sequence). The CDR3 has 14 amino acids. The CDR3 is CSATLGGAANEQFF. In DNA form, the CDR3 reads TGCAGTGCTACCCTCGGGGGGGCCGCGAATGAGCAGTTCTTC.

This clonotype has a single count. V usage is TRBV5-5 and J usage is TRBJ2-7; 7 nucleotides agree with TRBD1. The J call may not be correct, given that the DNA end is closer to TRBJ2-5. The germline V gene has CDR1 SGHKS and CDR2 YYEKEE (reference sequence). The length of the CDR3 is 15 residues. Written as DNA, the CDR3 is TGTGCCAGCAGCTTTCTTGACAGGGCCTTAGAGACCCAGTACTTC. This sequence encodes CASSFLDRALETQYF.

CDR3 in amino acids: CASSLFEPGKGTMWVSNSPLHF. The CDR3, as DNA: TGTGCCAGCAGCTTATTTGAACCGGGCAAGGGGACCATGTGGGTATCGAATTCACCCCTCCACTTT. This chain connects TRBV11-2 to TRBJ1-6; maybe TRBD1 (5 bases). The V end was cut by 2 bases, the J end by 7 bases, with 33 bases between. The CDR3 runs to 22 residues. The germline V gene has CDR1 SGHAT and CDR2 FQNNGV.

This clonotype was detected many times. The CDR3 DNA reads as TGCAGCGTTGAAGAAGCGGGGGGTACCTACAATGAGCAGTTCTTC. Protein product: CSVEEAGGTYNEQFF. This chain uses TRBV29-1 with TRBJ2-1; 9 bases match TRBD2. V shed 0 bases, J shed 2 bases, and the junction held 2 bases outside the gene matches. CDR3 length: 15 residues. Germline CDR1 and CDR2: SQVTM and ANQGSEA.

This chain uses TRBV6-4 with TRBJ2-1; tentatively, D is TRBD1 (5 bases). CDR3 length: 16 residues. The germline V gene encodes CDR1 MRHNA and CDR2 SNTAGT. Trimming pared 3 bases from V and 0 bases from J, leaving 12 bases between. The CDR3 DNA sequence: TGTGCCAGCAGTGAGGGGCCCTTCCTCTCCTACAATGAGCAGTTCTTC. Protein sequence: CASSEGPFLSYNEQFF.

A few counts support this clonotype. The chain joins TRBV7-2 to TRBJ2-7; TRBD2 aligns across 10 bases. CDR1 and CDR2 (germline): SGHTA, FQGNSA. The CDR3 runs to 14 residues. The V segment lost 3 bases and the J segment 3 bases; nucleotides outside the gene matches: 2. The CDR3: CASSFGLAVYEQYF. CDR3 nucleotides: TGTGCCAGCAGCTTTGGACTAGCGGTCTACGAGCAGTACTTC.

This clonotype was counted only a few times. The DNA for the CDR3 is TGTGCCAGCAGCTTAGTCAGAGGACTAGCCAAAAACATTCAGTACTTC. Encoded protein: CASSLVRGLAKNIQYF. The chain couples TRBV7-2 to TRBJ2-4; tentatively, D is TRBD2 (5 bases). The CDR3 consists of 16 residues. Trimming cost V 1 base and J 0 bases, with 10 bases left between them. Looked up from germline, CDR1 is SGHTA and CDR2 is FQGNSA.

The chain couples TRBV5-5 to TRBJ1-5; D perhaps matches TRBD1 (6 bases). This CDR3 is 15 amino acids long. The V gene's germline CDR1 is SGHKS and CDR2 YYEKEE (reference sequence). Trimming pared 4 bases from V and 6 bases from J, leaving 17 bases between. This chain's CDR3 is CASSGWVGGPQPQHF. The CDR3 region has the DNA TGTGCCAGCAGCGGCTGGGTGGGGGGCCCTCAGCCCCAGCATTTT.

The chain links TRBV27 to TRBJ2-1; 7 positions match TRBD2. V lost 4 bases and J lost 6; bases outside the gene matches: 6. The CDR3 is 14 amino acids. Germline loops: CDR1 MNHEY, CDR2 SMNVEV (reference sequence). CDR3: CASSSELAGNEQFF. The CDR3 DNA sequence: TGTGCCAGCAGTTCGGAATTAGCGGGCAATGAGCAGTTCTTC.

In DNA, the CDR3 is TGTGCCAGCGCGGGGCGAGACACTGAAGCTTTCTTT. Translation gives CASAGRDTEAFF. This chain links TRBV27 with TRBJ1-1, with D possibly being TRBD1 (5 bases). Trimming cost V 8 bases and J 3 bases, with 10 bases left between them. Germline CDR1 MNHEY, CDR2 SMNVEV (reference sequence). The CDR3 length is 12 residues.

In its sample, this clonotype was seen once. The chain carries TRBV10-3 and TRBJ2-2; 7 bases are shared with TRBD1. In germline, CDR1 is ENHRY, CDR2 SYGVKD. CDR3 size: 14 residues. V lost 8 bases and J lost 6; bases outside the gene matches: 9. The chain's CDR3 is CAIRARGTSGELFF. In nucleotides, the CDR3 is TGTGCCATCCGGGCCAGGGGGACCTCCGGGGAGCTGTTTTTT.

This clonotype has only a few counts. Here the CDR3 reads CASSLTPAGGFYEQYF. The CDR3, as DNA: TGTGCCAGCAGCTTAACCCCCGCAGGGGGCTTCTACGAGCAGTACTTC. The chain has TRBV7-3 and TRBJ2-7; TRBD1 agrees at 8 bases. Germline loops: CDR1 SGHTA, CDR2 FQGTGA. J was trimmed by 3 bases and V by 0 bases; bases with no gene match: 7. The CDR3 is 16 amino acids.

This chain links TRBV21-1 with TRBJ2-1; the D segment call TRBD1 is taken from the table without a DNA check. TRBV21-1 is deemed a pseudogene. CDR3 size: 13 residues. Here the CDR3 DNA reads TGTGCCAGCAGCAAGCAGGGTTCAGATGAGCAGTTCTTC. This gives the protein CASSKQGSDEQFF.

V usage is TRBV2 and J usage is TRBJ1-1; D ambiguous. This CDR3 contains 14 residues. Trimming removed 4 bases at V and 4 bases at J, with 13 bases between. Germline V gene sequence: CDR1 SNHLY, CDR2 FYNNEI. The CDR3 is CASSVGRGITEAFF. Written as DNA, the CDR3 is TGTGCCAGCAGTGTAGGCAGAGGTATCACTGAAGCTTTCTTT.

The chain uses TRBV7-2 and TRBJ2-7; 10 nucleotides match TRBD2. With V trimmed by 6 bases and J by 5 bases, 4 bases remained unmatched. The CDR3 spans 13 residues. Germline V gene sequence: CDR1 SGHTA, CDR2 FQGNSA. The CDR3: CASRTSGHNEQYF. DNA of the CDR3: TGTGCCAGCAGGACTAGCGGGCACAACGAGCAGTACTTC.

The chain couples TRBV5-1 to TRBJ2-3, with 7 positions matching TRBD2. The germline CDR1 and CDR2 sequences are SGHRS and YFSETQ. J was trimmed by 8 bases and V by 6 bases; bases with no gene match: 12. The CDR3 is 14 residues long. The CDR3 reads CASNLGKTGGTQYF. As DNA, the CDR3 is TGCGCCAGCAACCTTGGGAAGACGGGAGGTACGCAGTATTTT.

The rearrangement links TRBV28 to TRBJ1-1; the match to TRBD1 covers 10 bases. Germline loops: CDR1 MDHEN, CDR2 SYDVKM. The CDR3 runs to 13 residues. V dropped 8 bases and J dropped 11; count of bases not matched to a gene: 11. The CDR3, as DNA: TGTGCCAGCGGCCGGGACAGGGGAATGAAGGCTTTCTTT. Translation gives CASGRDRGMKAFF.

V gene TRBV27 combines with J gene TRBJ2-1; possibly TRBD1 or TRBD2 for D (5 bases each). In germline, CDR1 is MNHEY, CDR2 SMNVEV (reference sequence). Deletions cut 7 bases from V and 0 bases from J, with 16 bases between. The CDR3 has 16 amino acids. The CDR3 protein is CASTFGRGSSYNEQFF. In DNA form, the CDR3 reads TGTGCCAGCACTTTTGGACGGGGCAGCTCCTACAATGAGCAGTTCTTC.

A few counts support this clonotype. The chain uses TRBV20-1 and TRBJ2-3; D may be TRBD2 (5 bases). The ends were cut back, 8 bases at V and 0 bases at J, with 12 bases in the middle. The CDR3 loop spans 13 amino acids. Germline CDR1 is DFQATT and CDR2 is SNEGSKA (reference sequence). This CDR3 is CSRRGRSTDTQYF. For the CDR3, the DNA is TGCAGTCGGCGTGGGAGAAGCACAGATACGCAGTATTTT.

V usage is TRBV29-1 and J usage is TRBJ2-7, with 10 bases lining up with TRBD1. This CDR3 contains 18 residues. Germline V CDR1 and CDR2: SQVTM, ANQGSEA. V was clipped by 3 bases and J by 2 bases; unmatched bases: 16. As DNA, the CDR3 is TGCAGCGTTGACGGGACAGGGGTGATGAGGGTGGGTGCCTACGAGCAGTACTTC. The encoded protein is CSVDGTGVMRVGAYEQYF.

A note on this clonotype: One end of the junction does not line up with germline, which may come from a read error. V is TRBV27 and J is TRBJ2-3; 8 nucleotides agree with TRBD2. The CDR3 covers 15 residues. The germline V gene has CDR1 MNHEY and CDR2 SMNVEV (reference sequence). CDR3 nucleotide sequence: TGTGCCAGCAGTTTAAACCCGGGGGGGGCTGATACGCGGTATTTT. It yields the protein CASSLNPGGADTRYF.

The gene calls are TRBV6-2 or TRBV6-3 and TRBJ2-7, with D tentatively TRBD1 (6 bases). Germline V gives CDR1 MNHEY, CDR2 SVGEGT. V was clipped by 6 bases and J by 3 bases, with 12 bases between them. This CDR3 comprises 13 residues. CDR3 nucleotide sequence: TGTGCCAGCAGACCGGGACACCTCTACGAGCAGTACTTC. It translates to CASRPGHLYEQYF.

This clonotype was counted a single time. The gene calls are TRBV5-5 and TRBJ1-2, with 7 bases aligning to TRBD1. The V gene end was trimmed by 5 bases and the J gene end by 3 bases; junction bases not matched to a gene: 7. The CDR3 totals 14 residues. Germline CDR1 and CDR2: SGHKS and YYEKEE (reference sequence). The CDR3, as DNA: TGTGCCAGCAGTAGCCCGGGGACAGACTATGGCTACACCTTC. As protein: CASSSPGTDYGYTF.

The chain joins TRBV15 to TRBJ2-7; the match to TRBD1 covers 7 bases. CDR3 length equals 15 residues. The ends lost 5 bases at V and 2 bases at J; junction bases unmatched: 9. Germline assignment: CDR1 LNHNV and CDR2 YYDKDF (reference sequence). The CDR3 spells CATSPDRSLTYEQYF. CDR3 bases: TGTGCCACCAGCCCGGACAGGTCACTAACCTACGAGCAGTACTTC.

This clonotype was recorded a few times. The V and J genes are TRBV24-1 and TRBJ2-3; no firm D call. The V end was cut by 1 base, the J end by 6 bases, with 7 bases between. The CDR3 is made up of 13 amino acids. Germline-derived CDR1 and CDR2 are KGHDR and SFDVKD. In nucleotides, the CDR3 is TGTGCCACCAGTGATTTTGGAATGGATACGCAGTATTTT. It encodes CATSDFGMDTQYF.